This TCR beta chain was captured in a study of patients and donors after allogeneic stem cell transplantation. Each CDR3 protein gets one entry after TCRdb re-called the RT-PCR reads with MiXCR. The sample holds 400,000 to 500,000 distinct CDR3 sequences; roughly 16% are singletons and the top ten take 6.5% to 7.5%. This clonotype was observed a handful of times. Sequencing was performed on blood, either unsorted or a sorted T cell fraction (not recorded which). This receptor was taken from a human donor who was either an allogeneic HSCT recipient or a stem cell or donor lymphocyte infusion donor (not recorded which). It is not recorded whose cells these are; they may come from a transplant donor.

The CDR3 DNA reads as TGCGCCAGCAGCGATAGCGCAACGAACACCGGGGAGCTGTTTTTT. This translates into CASSDSATNTGELFF. The chain employs TRBV5-1 and TRBJ2-2, with a possible D match to TRBD2 (5 bases). With 4 bases removed from V and 0 bases from J, the gap between germline ends came to 10 bases. Germline V lookup: CDR1 SGHRS, CDR2 YFSETQ. CDR3 length equals 15 residues.